The rows below give T cell receptor beta chains drawn from one sample of a study of T cell responses to AZD1222 COVID-19 vaccine. Data came from immunoSEQ multiplex PCR; TCRdb stores just in-frame clones and leaves some out. Of 120,000 or so clones listed, about 85% were seen once; the top ten hold approximately 1.5%. Sample: peripheral blood, taken on day 0 of AZD1222 vaccination. The receptors derive from an adult in good health. CDR3s include the opening cysteine and the closing phenylalanine or tryptophan. The order of the fields is V gene, D gene, clone size, J gene, CDR3 DNA, CDR3 protein. A D gene is named only where the DNA matches it firmly. Not every row has a clone size; where given, it reads once, few, many or a size class.

>TRBV6-5|TRBD1|NA|TRBJ1-4
TGTGCCAGCAAAGGACAGGCTACTAATGAAAAACTGTTTTTT
CASKGQATNEKLFF
>TRBV7-8|NA|NA|TRBJ2-6
TGTGCCAGCGGTTGGCAGGGACAATCTCTGGGGGCCAACGTCCTGACTTTC
CASGWQGQSLGANVLTF
>TRBV5-1|NA|NA|TRBJ1-2
TGCGCCAGCAGCTTGACTCCAACAGAGATGAATAGTGGCTACACCTTC
CASSLTPTEMNSGYTF
>TRBV19|NA|NA|TRBJ1-3
TGTGCCAGTAGCCCGAGGGTTACCCCTCCTGGAAACACCATATATTTT
CASSPRVTPPGNTIYF
>TRBV2|NA|once|TRBJ1-2
TGTGCCAGCAGTGAGGGCAGGTGGGCTGGCTATGGCTACACCTTC
CASSEGRWAGYGYTF
>TRBV7-6|NA|NA|TRBJ1-1
TGTGCCAGCAGCTTAGGGGGGGGTATGAACACTGAAGCTTTCTTT
CASSLGGGMNTEAFF
>TRBV6-5|NA|few|TRBJ1-6
TGTGCCAGCAATATCGGACAATTTGAGTCCCCCCTCCACTTT
CASNIGQFESPLHF
>TRBV6-5|NA|NA|TRBJ1-3
TGTGCCAGCAGCCGATCGGGACCTGGCGACACCATATATTTT
CASSRSGPGDTIYF
>TRBV2|NA|NA|TRBJ1-3
TGTGCCAGCAGTTTAGGAAACACCATATATTTT
CASSLGNTIYF
>TRBV28|TRBD2|once|TRBJ2-7
TGTGCCAGCAGTCCGGGAGCGGGGCCTTCCTACGAGCAGTACTTC
CASSPGAGPSYEQYF
>TRBV3-1/TRBV3-2|NA|NA|TRBJ2-3
TGTGCCAGCAGCCAACAGGGGGGAGATACGCAGTATTTT
CASSQQGGDTQYF
>TRBV28|NA|NA|TRBJ2-4
TGTGCCAGCAGTTTACCAGGAATTTCTATCATAAACATTCAGTACTTC
CASSLPGISIINIQYF
>TRBV5-4|NA|NA|TRBJ1-4
TGTGCCAGCAGCTCGGGGGCCCACAATGAAAAACTGTTTTTT
CASSSGAHNEKLFF
>TRBV29-1|NA|NA|TRBJ1-2
TGCAGCGTTGAAGGGGGCAGGGGCCGATATGGCTACACCTTC
CSVEGGRGRYGYTF
>TRBV28|NA|NA|TRBJ1-1
TGTGCCAGCAGTCTCCCAGGTAGGCTGAACACTGAAGCTTTCTTT
CASSLPGRLNTEAFF
>TRBV29-1|TRBD1|NA|TRBJ2-3
TGCAGCGTTTCCCCCGGACAGGGTATGCTGGATACGCAGTATTTT
CSVSPGQGMLDTQYF
>TRBV6-5|NA|NA|TRBJ2-1
TGTGCCAGCAGTTCGGGACACCCCTCCTACAATGAGCAGTTCTTC
CASSSGHPSYNEQFF
>TRBV5-1|TRBD1|NA|TRBJ2-7
TGCGCCAGCAGCAGATCCGGGACAGGAGCATACGAGCAGTACTTC
CASSRSGTGAYEQYF
>TRBV6-5|TRBD2|NA|TRBJ2-3
TGTGCCAGCAGCCAACTAGCGGCGCCCAGAGATACGCAGTATTTT
CASSQLAAPRDTQYF
>TRBV6-1|NA|NA|TRBJ2-2
TGTGCCAGCAGTGAAGTAGAGCGGGTTGTCTTAACCGGGGAGCTGTTTTTT
CASSEVERVVLTGELFF
>TRBV4-2|TRBD2|NA|TRBJ2-5
TGTGCCAGCAGCCAAGATCGCGGGGGGAGGGAGACCCAGTACTTC
CASSQDRGGRETQYF